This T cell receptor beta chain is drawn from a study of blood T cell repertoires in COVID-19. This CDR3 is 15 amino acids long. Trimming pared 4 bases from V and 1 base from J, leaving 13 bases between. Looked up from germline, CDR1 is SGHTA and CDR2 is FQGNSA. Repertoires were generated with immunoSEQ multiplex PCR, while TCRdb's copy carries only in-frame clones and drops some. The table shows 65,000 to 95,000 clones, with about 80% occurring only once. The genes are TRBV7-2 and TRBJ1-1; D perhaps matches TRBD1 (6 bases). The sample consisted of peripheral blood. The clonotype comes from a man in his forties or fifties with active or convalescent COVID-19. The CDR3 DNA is TGTGCCAGCAGCTCCGGCGGGGGCGGGAACACTGAAGCTTTCTTT. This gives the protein CASSSGGGGNTEAFF.